The 32 T cell receptor beta chains given below trace back to one sample, sequenced in a study of blood T cell repertoires in COVID-19. The table came from immunoSEQ multiplex PCR; TCRdb's copy has only in-frame clones and leaves some out. The table lists about 210,000 clones, about 84% of them singletons. The sequenced sample consisted of peripheral blood. The receptor set was obtained from a human donor in a cohort sampled during active COVID-19.

CDR3 sequence (DNA): TGTGCCAGCTCAGCAAGCGGGTTCAACAATGAGCAGTTCTTC. Encoded protein: CASSASGFNNEQFF. The rearrangement joins TRBV18 to TRBJ2-1; perhaps TRBD2 as D (6 bases). This CDR3 has 14 residues. The V and J ends lost 5 bases and 5 bases respectively, with 13 bases between them. CDR1 is KGHSH, CDR2 LQKENI, per germline.

The J gene is TRBJ1-1, the V gene TRBV7-9; D ambiguous. The CDR3 sequence is 15 residues long. CDR1 and CDR2 (germline): SEHNR, FQNEAQ (reference sequence). Trimming shortened V by 5 bases and J by 1 base, and 14 bases separated the two germline ends. CDR3: CASSPSGDRNTEAFF. CDR3 coding DNA: TGTGCCAGCAGCCCGAGCGGTGACCGGAACACTGAAGCTTTCTTT.

V is TRBV5-1 and J is TRBJ2-1; weak D call: TRBD2 (6 bases). This CDR3 spans 16 amino acids. Germline CDR1 reads SGHRS; CDR2 reads YFSETQ. Trimming pared 2 bases from V and 7 bases from J, leaving 19 bases between. The CDR3 coding sequence is TGCGCCAGCAGCTTCCTAGCGCCTTTCGGGAAGAATGAGCAGTTCTTC. Its protein is CASSFLAPFGKNEQFF. Variable domain in full (rest from reference TRBV5-1 and TRBJ2-1): KAGVTQTPRYLIKTRGQQVTLSCSPISGHRSVSWYQQTPGQGLQFLFEYFSETQRNKGNFPGRFSGRQFSNSRSEMNVSTLELGDSALYLCASSFLAPFGKNEQFFGPGTRLTVL.

This clone was detected once. The chain carries TRBV2 and TRBJ1-2, with 7 nucleotides matching TRBD1. The V and J ends lost 3 bases and 4 bases, in that order; junction bases with no gene match: 8. Looked up from germline, CDR1 is SNHLY and CDR2 is FYNNEI. The CDR3 totals 15 residues. The CDR3 region is CASSETGQTTYGYTF. CDR3 nucleotide sequence: TGTGCCAGCAGTGAGACGGGACAGACTACCTATGGCTACACCTTC.

This clone was counted only a few times. The genes are TRBV28 and TRBJ1-1, with TRBD1 matching over 7 bases. Trimming at V came to 7 bases and at J to 1 base, leaving 6 bases not matched to a gene. The germline gives CDR1 MDHEN, CDR2 SYDVKM. CDR3 size: 14 residues. CDR3 amino acids: CASTVGQTNTEAFF. The CDR3 region has the DNA TGTGCCAGCACCGTGGGACAGACGAACACTGAAGCTTTCTTT.

The chain carries TRBV6-6 and TRBJ1-2; possibly TRBD1 for D (6 bases). Germline CDR1 is MNHNY and CDR2 is SVGAGI (reference sequence). The V end lost 0 bases, the J end lost 3 bases, and 11 bases lay between the germline ends. This CDR3 is built from 15 residues. The CDR3, as DNA: TGTGCCAGCAGTTACTCTTGGGGGGGCGACTATGGCTACACCTTC. Translation: CASSYSWGGDYGYTF.

This chain connects TRBV7-9 to TRBJ2-5; the D gene is possibly TRBD1 (6 bases). V was shortened by 3 bases and J by 0 bases, with 11 bases between the two germline ends. CDR3 length equals 15 residues. Germline V lookup: CDR1 SEHNR, CDR2 FQNEAQ (reference sequence). Written as DNA, the CDR3 is TGTGCCAGCAGCTTTGAGAGGGGGAACCAAGAGACCCAGTACTTC. This encodes CASSFERGNQETQYF.

V gene TRBV29-1 combines with J gene TRBJ1-3, with D possibly being TRBD1 (6 bases). The CDR3 covers 14 residues. Germline-derived CDR1 and CDR2 are SQVTM and ANQGSEA. Trimming pared 4 bases from V and 4 bases from J, leaving 14 bases between. As DNA, the CDR3 is TGCAGCGTTGTTACCGGGACACTAGGAAACACCATATATTTT. Translation gives CSVVTGTLGNTIYF.

This clone has a single count. The CDR3 DNA reads TGTGCCAGCTCACTACCAACCTTGAGGACTGAAGCTTTCTTT. Translated: CASSLPTLRTEAFF. The rearrangement links TRBV18 to TRBJ1-1; D gene ambiguous. This CDR3 is 14 amino acids long. The V and J ends lost 4 bases and 5 bases respectively, with 14 bases between them. CDR1 KGHSH and CDR2 LQKENI come from the germline V gene. The full variable domain, its missing parts supplied by reference TRBV18 and TRBJ1-1, is NAGVMQNPRHLVRRRGQEARLRCSPMKGHSHVYWYRQLPEEGLKFMVYLQKENIIDESGMPKERFSAEFPKEGPSILRIQQVVRGDSAAYFCASSLPTLRTEAFFGQGTRLTVV.

Concerning this clone itself: Because the CDR3's place on the DNA is in doubt, the DNA is left out and the CDR3 is given as listed by TCRdb. The V gene is TRBV27, the J gene TRBJ1-2; the table's D gene call, TRBD1, was not cross checked with the DNA. The germline CDR1 and CDR2 sequences are MNHEY and SMNVEV (reference sequence). 12 amino acids form the CDR3, both terminal residues included. The CDR3 spells CASSSSTGDYTF.

The chain combines TRBV7-2 with TRBJ2-4; D possibly corresponds to TRBD1 (6 bases). The CDR3 covers 16 residues. Between the trimmed V and J ends, which lost 1 base and 9 bases, there was a span of 19 bases. Looked up from germline, CDR1 is SGHTA and CDR2 is FQGNSA. The DNA of the CDR3 is TGTGCCAGCAGCTTAGGCTCGACAGGTACCCCGGGCATTCAGTACTTC. Its protein product is CASSLGSTGTPGIQYF.

This clone was found many times. V usage is TRBV11-2 and J usage is TRBJ1-1; TRBD1 matches at 7 bases. V dropped 2 bases and J dropped 3; count of bases not matched to a gene: 3. The CDR3 extends over 14 amino acids. CDR1 is SGHAT, CDR2 FQNNGV, per germline. The CDR3 region is CASSLYDRDTEAFF. For the CDR3, the DNA is TGTGCCAGCAGCTTATACGACAGGGACACTGAAGCTTTCTTT.

The CDR3 is CASSFRGGVNDEKLFF. DNA for the CDR3: TGTGCCAGCAGTTTCCGAGGGGGAGTGAACGATGAAAAACTGTTTTTT. V usage is TRBV28 and J usage is TRBJ1-4; D is possibly TRBD1 (6 bases). CDR1 is MDHEN and CDR2 is SYDVKM in the germline V gene. Trimming cost V 3 bases and J 6 bases, with 17 bases left between them. The CDR3 length is 16 residues.

The V gene is TRBV5-1, the J gene TRBJ2-3; D possibly corresponds to TRBD2 (7 bases). Looked up from germline, CDR1 is SGHRS and CDR2 is YFSETQ. V was cut by 2 bases and J by 3 bases, with 13 bases left in between. The CDR3 has 15 amino acids. The CDR3 is CASSFRGAVTDTQYF. CDR3 nucleotides: TGCGCCAGCAGCTTCCGGGGGGCTGTAACAGATACGCAGTATTTT.

This clone was picked up a small number of times. This chain connects TRBV3-1 (or the pseudogene TRBV3-2) to TRBJ1-6; D uncertain. Between the trimmed V and J ends, which lost 1 base and 8 bases, there was a span of 3 bases. The CDR3 is made up of 12 amino acids. Germline values: CDR1 LGHDT, CDR2 YNNKEL (reference sequence). The DNA of the CDR3 is TGTGCCAGCAGCCAAGGAGATTCACCCCTCCACTTT. It specifies CASSQGDSPLHF.

The V and J genes are TRBV10-3 and TRBJ1-5; a possible D gene is TRBD1 (6 bases). From germline, CDR1 is ENHRY and CDR2 SYGVKD. V dropped 11 bases and J dropped 6 bases, with 20 bases sitting between them. This CDR3 spans 14 amino acids. CDR3 coding DNA: TGTGCCGTATGGGACAACCAAGAGGGTCAGCCCCAGCATTTT. Translated, it gives CAVWDNQEGQPQHF.

The V call is TRBV11-3, the J call TRBJ2-3, with TRBD1 matching 9 bases. Germline V gene sequence: CDR1 SGHNT, CDR2 YENEEA. Trimming took 4 bases from V and 6 from J; bases not matched to a gene: 8. There are 15 residues in the CDR3. The CDR3 nucleotides read TGTGCCAGCAGCTCCCGGACAGGGGCTGGGGATACGCAGTATTTT. Protein: CASSSRTGAGDTQYF.

This clone was recorded once. The chain combines TRBV5-1 with TRBJ2-7, with D unresolved. The CDR3 is 14 amino acids. Between the trimmed V and J ends, which lost 4 bases and 3 bases, there was a span of 14 bases. Germline V lookup: CDR1 SGHRS, CDR2 YFSETQ. The CDR3 reads CASSLQTTSYEQYF. In DNA, the CDR3 is TGCGCCAGCAGCCTACAGACAACAAGCTACGAGCAGTACTTC.

The rearrangement uses TRBV19 and TRBJ1-2; 7 bases map to TRBD1. V shed 5 bases, J shed 6 bases, and the junction held 9 bases outside the gene matches. The CDR3 consists of 14 residues. Per germline, CDR1 LNHDA and CDR2 SQIVND (reference sequence). CDR3 sequence (DNA): TGTGCCAGTAGTGTAAACAGGGGTATCGATGGCTACACCTTC. The encoded protein is CASSVNRGIDGYTF.

This clone was recorded only once. This chain links TRBV2 with TRBJ2-3; 9 bases match TRBD1. The junction had 7 bases not matched to a gene; V was cut back by 5 bases and J by 1 base. Germline assignment: CDR1 SNHLY and CDR2 FYNNEI. The CDR3 contains 16 residues. Written as DNA, the CDR3 is TGTGCCAGCAGTCGCCCGGACAGGGGAGGCACAGATACGCAGTATTTT. Encoded protein: CASSRPDRGGTDTQYF.

This sequence joins TRBV6-6 and TRBJ2-7; 9 bases are shared with TRBD1. The CDR3 has 15 residues. The V gene's germline CDR1 is MNHNY and CDR2 SVGAGI (reference sequence). After removal of 4 bases from V and 5 bases from J, the junction contained 9 bases not matched to a gene. CDR3 sequence (DNA): TGTGCCAGCAGTTGGCCGGGACAGGGCTTAAACGAGCAGTACTTC. Protein sequence: CASSWPGQGLNEQYF.

The rearrangement uses TRBV19 and TRBJ1-1, with TRBD1 as a possible D gene (5 bases). Per the germline V gene, CDR1 is LNHDA and CDR2 is SQIVND (reference sequence). V shed 5 bases and J shed 0 bases, with 10 bases lying between them. This CDR3 has 14 residues. The CDR3 DNA reads TGTGCCAGTAGTCGACAGCCTCTGAACACTGAAGCTTTCTTT. Protein sequence: CASSRQPLNTEAFF.

This chain joins TRBV6-5 and TRBJ1-1; D ambiguous. The germline gives CDR1 MNHEY, CDR2 SVGAGI. V lost 2 bases to trimming and J lost 6 bases, with 7 bases between them. The CDR3 has 12 residues. The CDR3 sequence: CASSYPPAEAFF. The CDR3 nucleotides are TGTGCCAGCAGTTACCCCCCGGCTGAAGCTTTCTTT.

The chain joins TRBV28 to TRBJ2-7; D not certain. V was clipped by 6 bases and J by 2 bases, with 5 bases between them. The germline V gene has CDR1 MDHEN and CDR2 SYDVKM. The CDR3 is 11 residues long. The CDR3 DNA is TGTGCCAGCAGCCCCGCCTACGAGCAGTACTTC. Translating gives CASSPAYEQYF. Drawing the rest from reference TRBV28 and TRBJ2-7, the complete variable domain is DVKVTQSSRYLVKRTGEKVFLECVQDMDHENMFWYRQDPGLGLRLIYFSYDVKMKEKGDIPEGYSVSREKKERFSLILESASTNQTSMYLCASSPAYEQYFGPGTRLTVT.

This clone has only one observation. The chain recombines TRBV6-6 with TRBJ2-1; D ambiguous. Germline values: CDR1 MNHNY, CDR2 SVGAGI (reference sequence). Trimming left V 2 bases short and J 9 bases short, with 8 bases between. This CDR3 is built from 12 residues. CDR3 sequence (DNA): TGTGCCAGCAGTTACACAGCCGGTGAGCAGTTCTTC. It specifies CASSYTAGEQFF.

V and J are TRBV12-3 or TRBV12-4 and TRBJ2-1; possibly TRBD1 for D (6 bases). The ends were cut back, 10 bases at V and 9 bases at J, with 19 bases in the middle. CDR3 length equals 13 residues. The CDR3 here is CATAQDSPGEQFF. The CDR3, as DNA: TGTGCCACCGCTCAGGACAGTCCCGGTGAGCAGTTCTTC.

The count of this clone is one. The CDR3 region is CASSLGSGELYGYTF. CDR3 bases: TGTGCCAGCAGCTTAGGGTCAGGGGAGCTCTATGGCTACACCTTC. The chain has TRBV7-2 and TRBJ1-2; D is possibly TRBD1 (6 bases). V lost 1 base and J 4 bases, leaving 13 bases between the germline ends. Germline V gene sequence: CDR1 SGHTA, CDR2 FQGNSA. This CDR3 is 15 amino acids long.

This clone was seen only once. This chain links TRBV25-1 with TRBJ1-4; D unresolved. Deletions cut 5 bases from V and 4 bases from J, with 8 bases between. This CDR3 spans 13 amino acids. Germline CDR1 MGHDK, CDR2 SYGVNS. CDR3 in DNA: TGTGCCAGCAGTCTCGCGATTAATGAAAAACTGTTTTTT. Residues: CASSLAINEKLFF.

The chain links TRBV4-1 to TRBJ1-5, with TRBD1 matching 8 bases. The CDR3 is 16 amino acids. V lost 4 bases, J lost 3 bases, and 8 bases stayed unmatched. In germline, CDR1 is MGHRA, CDR2 YSYEKL. In nucleotides, the CDR3 is TGCGCCAGCAGCCGACGGACAGGGTGGGCCAATCAGCCCCAGCATTTT. Residues: CASSRRTGWANQPQHF.

The CDR3 loop reads CASSGQRGRPPVTDTQYF. In DNA, the CDR3 is TGTGCCAGCAGCGGCCAGCGGGGGCGCCCCCCGGTAACAGATACGCAGTATTTT. The rearrangement joins TRBV7-9 to TRBJ2-3, with TRBD2 matching 8 bases. The CDR3 has 18 amino acids. The germline V gene encodes CDR1 SEHNR and CDR2 FQNEAQ (reference sequence). After removal of 5 bases from V and 3 bases from J, the junction contained 16 bases not matched to a gene.

The genes are TRBV5-4 and TRBJ2-6; a weak D match, TRBD1 (5 bases). The CDR3 has 15 amino acids. Trimming took 1 base from V and 5 from J, leaving 10 bases between them. The germline V gene encodes CDR1 SGHNT and CDR2 YYREEE (reference sequence). CDR3 in amino acids: CASSLPQGWANVLTF. Written as DNA, the CDR3 is TGTGCCAGCAGCTTGCCCCAGGGTTGGGCCAACGTCCTGACTTTC.

This chain uses TRBV7-2 with TRBJ1-1; 10 bases agree with TRBD1. This CDR3 has 14 amino acids. The V gene's germline CDR1 is SGHTA and CDR2 FQGNSA. J gave up 7 bases and V 7 bases, and 9 bases lay outside the gene matches. The CDR3 loop reads CASNSPGQGYEAFF. In nucleotides, the CDR3 is TGTGCCAGCAACTCGCCGGGACAGGGGTATGAAGCTTTCTTT.